A single sample is the source of the 6 T cell receptor beta chains below, sequenced in a study of neurological immune-mediated disorders. MiXCR was run by TCRdb on the 5' RACE reads, yielding one entry per CDR3 protein. The sample holds 50,000 to 70,000 distinct CDR3 sequences, 3.4% seen once. Sample: PBMCs. The receptors derive from a man in his forties or fifties with multiple sclerosis.

This clonotype was detected ten times or more. The rearrangement links TRBV7-6 to TRBJ1-5; 8 positions agree with TRBD1. V dropped 5 bases and J dropped 1; count of bases not matched to a gene: 10. The germline gives CDR1 SGHVS, CDR2 FNYEAQ. This CDR3 spans 17 amino acids. The CDR3 sequence: CASSGARGLGSNQPQHF. The CDR3 coding sequence is TGTGCCAGCAGCGGGGCCAGGGGGCTTGGGAGCAATCAGCCCCAGCATTTT.

This clonotype was counted a few times. V is TRBV7-2 and J is TRBJ1-4; D is uncertain. Trimming removed 1 base at V and 8 bases at J, with 11 bases between. Germline values: CDR1 SGHTA, CDR2 FQGNSA. CDR3 length: 14 residues. CDR3 sequence reads: CASSLVAGGEKLFF. CDR3 DNA sequence: TGTGCCAGCAGCTTAGTCGCAGGCGGAGAAAAACTGTTTTTT.

This clonotype was observed at least ten times. The chain has TRBV29-1 and TRBJ1-3; no definite D call. V lost 3 bases and J lost 4, with 10 bases in between. The CDR3 length is 13 residues. The V gene's germline CDR1 is SQVTM and CDR2 ANQGSEA. The CDR3 DNA reads TGCAGCGTTGACTCGGGGTTCGGAAACACCATATATTTT. This sequence encodes CSVDSGFGNTIYF.

In this sample, this clonotype turned up many times. The chain couples TRBV12-3 or TRBV12-4 to TRBJ1-6, with D tentatively TRBD1 (6 bases). Trimming took 4 bases from V and 8 from J, leaving 15 bases between them. This CDR3 is built from 15 residues. The CDR3 here is CASSYSTGSYSPLHF. The CDR3 DNA reads TGTGCCAGCAGTTATTCTACAGGGTCTTATTCACCCCTCCACTTT.

This clonotype was detected ten times or more. The CDR3 loop is CASSRRDRGMADTQYF. The CDR3 DNA reads TGTGCCAGCAGCCGAAGGGACAGGGGGATGGCAGATACGCAGTATTTT. The chain employs TRBV3-1 and TRBJ2-3; 11 bases line up with TRBD1. The germline V gene encodes CDR1 LGHDT and CDR2 YNNKEL (reference sequence). V was clipped by 4 bases and J by 4 bases; unmatched bases: 7. CDR3 length equals 16 residues.

Comments on this clonotype: This may be a read error: a much more frequent sequence differs by one nucleotide. V and J are TRBV5-1 and TRBJ1-6; D remains ambiguous. Trimming shortened V by 4 bases and J by 6 bases, and 11 bases separated the two germline ends. Germline assignment: CDR1 SGHRS and CDR2 YFSETQ. The CDR3 extends over 14 amino acids. CDR3 in amino acids: CASSPGKGNSPLHF. CDR3 in DNA: TGCGCCAGCAGCCCGGGAAAGGGTAATTCACCCCTCCACTTT. Full variable domain (outside the CDR3, taken from reference TRBV5-1 and TRBJ1-6): KAGVTQTPRYLIKTRGQQVTLSCSPISGHRSVSWYQQTPGQGLQFLFEYFSETQRNKGNFPGRFSGRQFSNSRSEMNVSTLELGDSALYLCASSPGKGNSPLHFGNGTRLTVT.